The 7 T cell receptor beta chains below were found in one sample sequenced in a study of shared clonotypes between healthy human individuals. Sequencing was performed with immunoSEQ multiplex PCR; in TCRdb, only in-frame clones are kept and a portion is missing. In the table there are about 2.3 million clones, 92% of which are singletons. The sequenced sample consisted of naive CD4+ T cells from PBMCs. The subset is: CD45RA+ positively selected. The source of these receptors is a man aged 18 to 29 in good health. Some clones in this sample may be carry-over from other donors' samples.

The chain uses TRBV19 and TRBJ2-6; TRBD1 aligns across 7 bases. Germline V lookup: CDR1 LNHDA, CDR2 SQIVND (reference sequence). This CDR3 has 15 residues. Trimming at V came to 4 bases and at J to 2 bases, leaving 2 bases not matched to a gene. The CDR3: CASSKTGTGANVLTF. Written as DNA, the CDR3 is TGTGCCAGTAGTAAGACAGGGACTGGGGCCAACGTCCTGACTTTC. The variable domain in full, with the rest retrieved from reference TRBV19 and TRBJ2-6, is DGGITQSPKYLFRKEGQNVTLSCEQNLNHDAMYWYRQDPGQGLRLIYYSQIVNDFQKGDIAEGYSVSREKKESFPLTVTSAQKNPTAFYLCASSKTGTGANVLTFGAGSRLTVL.

J is TRBJ2-7 and V is TRBV6-5; 10 bases agree with TRBD2. V shed 6 bases, J shed 4 bases, and the junction held 9 bases outside the gene matches. This CDR3 has 15 residues. Germline V gives CDR1 MNHEY, CDR2 SVGAGI. DNA for the CDR3: TGTGCCAGCAGCCTCCAGCGGGAGGGTATTTACGAGCAGTACTTC. As protein: CASSLQREGIYEQYF.

The J gene is TRBJ1-2, the V gene TRBV7-9; maybe TRBD1 (5 bases). Germline CDR1 reads SEHNR; CDR2 reads FQNEAQ (reference sequence). Trimming pared 7 bases from V and 2 bases from J, leaving 17 bases between. The CDR3 is made up of 15 amino acids. CDR3 loop: CASTMGPGTNYGYTF. The CDR3 nucleotides read TGTGCCAGCACCATGGGTCCGGGGACCAACTATGGCTACACCTTC. Together with reference TRBV7-9 and TRBJ1-2, the CDR3 gives the full variable domain: DTGVSQNPRHKITKRGQNVTFRCDPISEHNRLYWYRQTLGQGPEFLTYFQNEAQLEKSRLLSDRFSAERPKGSFSTLEIQRTEQGDSAMYLCASTMGPGTNYGYTFGSGTRLTVV.

The CDR3 region is CASSVAEGAYEQYF. The CDR3 bases are TGCGCCAGCAGTGTAGCGGAGGGAGCCTACGAGCAGTACTTC. The chain combines TRBV10-2 with TRBJ2-7; possibly TRBD2 for D (6 bases). The length of the CDR3 is 14 residues. V was cut by 4 bases and J by 2 bases, with 12 bases left in between. Germline CDR1 reads WSHSY; CDR2 reads SAAADI.

J is TRBJ2-2 and V is TRBV28; TRBD2 agrees at 15 bases. From germline, CDR1 is MDHEN and CDR2 SYDVKM. The ends lost 5 bases at V and 4 bases at J; junction bases unmatched: 14. The CDR3 runs 20 residues. CDR3 amino acids: CASSAISPGLAGGSTGELFF. CDR3 sequence (DNA): TGTGCCAGCAGTGCAATTTCCCCGGGACTAGCGGGAGGTAGCACCGGGGAGCTGTTTTTT.

The chain uses TRBV25-1 and TRBJ2-7, with D unresolved. The germline V gene encodes CDR1 MGHDK and CDR2 SYGVNS. V was clipped by 6 bases and J by 5 bases, with 11 bases between them. The CDR3 extends over 12 amino acids. The CDR3: CASSLTRHEQYF. CDR3 DNA: TGTGCCAGCAGCCTAACCCGTCACGAGCAGTACTTC.

This chain joins TRBV7-3 and TRBJ1-1, with 8 bases aligning to TRBD1. Germline V lookup: CDR1 SGHTA, CDR2 FQGTGA. The CDR3 totals 13 residues. After removal of 8 bases from V and 1 base from J, the junction contained 3 bases not matched to a gene. The CDR3 reads CASAGGPNTEAFF. CDR3 sequence (DNA): TGTGCCAGCGCAGGGGGCCCGAACACTGAAGCTTTCTTT.